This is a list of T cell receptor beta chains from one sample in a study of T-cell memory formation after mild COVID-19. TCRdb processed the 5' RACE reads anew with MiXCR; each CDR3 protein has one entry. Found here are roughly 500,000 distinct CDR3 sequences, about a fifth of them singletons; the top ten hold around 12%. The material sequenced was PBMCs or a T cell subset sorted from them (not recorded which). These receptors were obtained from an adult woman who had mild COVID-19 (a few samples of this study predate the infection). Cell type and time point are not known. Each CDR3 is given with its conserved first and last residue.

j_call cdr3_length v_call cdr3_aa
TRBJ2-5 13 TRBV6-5 CASSPPWGGTQYF
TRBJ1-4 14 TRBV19 CASTPGQGNEKLFF
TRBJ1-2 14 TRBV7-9 CASSLQEPIIGYTF
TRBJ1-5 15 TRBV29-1 CSVEYGGNSNQPQHF
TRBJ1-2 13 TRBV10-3 CAISETRNYGYTF
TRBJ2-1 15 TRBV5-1 CASSLQGVAYNEQFF
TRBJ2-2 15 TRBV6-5 CASSYRRESTGELFF
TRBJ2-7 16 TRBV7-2 CASSQLAGGPRYEQYF
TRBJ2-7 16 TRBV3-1 CASSLSTGHSSYEQYF
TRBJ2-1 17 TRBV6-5 CASSYSTSGRSYNEQFF
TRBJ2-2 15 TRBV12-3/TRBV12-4 CASSSSSGYTGELFF
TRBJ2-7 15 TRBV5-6 CASSPWTSGRYEQYF
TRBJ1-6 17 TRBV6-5 CASSSLSSGQHNSPLHF
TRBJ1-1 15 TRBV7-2 CASSLVQGRPTEAFF
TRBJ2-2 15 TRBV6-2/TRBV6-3 CASLATRMNTGELFF
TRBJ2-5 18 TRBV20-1 CSAPKLGSGLAGPQTQYF
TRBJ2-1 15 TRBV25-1 CASSESENLYNEQFF
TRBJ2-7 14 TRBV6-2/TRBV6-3 CASSPAGVRNEQYF
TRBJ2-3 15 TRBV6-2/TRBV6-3 CASSSSGRWTDTQYF
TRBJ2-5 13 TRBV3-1 CASSQGFTETQYF
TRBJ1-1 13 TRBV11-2 CASSRYMNTEAFF
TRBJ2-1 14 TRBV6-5 CASSSAGAYNEQFF
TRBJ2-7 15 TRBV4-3 CASSQRTSGNYEQYF
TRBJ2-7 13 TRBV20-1 CSTRPGTTYEQYF
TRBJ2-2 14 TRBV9 CASSPPHGVGELFF
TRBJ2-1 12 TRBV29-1 CSVPWRGNEQFF
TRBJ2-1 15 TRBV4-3 CASSLRWGERDEQFF
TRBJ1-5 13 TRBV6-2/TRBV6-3 CASSWDRSQPQHF
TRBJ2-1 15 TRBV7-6 CASSIRGLARDEQFF
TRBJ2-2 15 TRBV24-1 CATRSRDRAQRELFF
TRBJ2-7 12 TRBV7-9 CASSLLGYEQYF
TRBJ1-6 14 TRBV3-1 CASSARDFGTPLHF